Shown below are 24 T cell receptor beta chains from a single sample sequenced in a study of blood T cells in healthy people across ages. Together with a sample-barcoded 5' primer, a J-beta primer mix was included in a second PCR lasting about 7 to 11 cycles. TCRdb recomputed calls from the 5' RACE reads with MiXCR, one row per CDR3 protein. The sample has around 820,000 distinct CDR3 sequences; 20% to 30% are singletons. Separately, the same data were catalogued under a study of T cells of mothers and their children.

Material: blood. The receptors were sampled from a boy aged 5-17 years in good health.

This chain connects TRBV3-1 to TRBJ2-7, with D hard to call. The length of the CDR3 is 16 residues. The V end lost 0 bases, the J end lost 1 base, and 13 bases lay between the germline ends. Looked up from germline, CDR1 is LGHDT and CDR2 is YNNKEL (reference sequence). In DNA form, the CDR3 reads TGTGCCAGCAGCCAAGATCCGGGTCTTCGGTCCTACGAGCAGTACTTC. Amino acid sequence: CASSQDPGLRSYEQYF.

V is TRBV29-1 and J is TRBJ2-3; possibly TRBD1 for D (5 bases). CDR1 is SQVTM, CDR2 ANQGSEA, per germline. The CDR3 extends over 14 amino acids. V dropped 8 bases and J dropped 3 bases, with 18 bases sitting between them. The CDR3 nucleotides read TGCAGCTTTAAGGAATGGGGCCGGACAGATACGCAGTATTTT. It yields the protein CSFKEWGRTDTQYF.

This clonotype was observed a few times. V usage is TRBV28 and J usage is TRBJ2-5; D perhaps matches TRBD1 (5 bases). The J call may be in error: the DNA end matches TRBJ2-7 better. The CDR3 sequence is 14 residues long. CDR1 and CDR2 (germline): MDHEN, SYDVKM. The CDR3 DNA sequence: TGTGCCAGCAGTACACAGGCGTCAAGTCCCGAGCAGTACTTC. Translated: CASSTQASSPEQYF.

The CDR3, as DNA: TGTGCCAGCAGCGTAGTACCCCTTTTTGAGCAGTTCTTC. Residues: CASSVVPLFEQFF. V usage is TRBV9 and J usage is TRBJ2-1; D gene ambiguous. The CDR3 loop spans 13 amino acids. The V and J ends lost 0 bases and 9 bases respectively, with 10 bases between them. Per germline, CDR1 SGDLS and CDR2 YYNGEE. The variable domain in full, completed from reference TRBV9 and TRBJ2-1, reads DSGVTQTPKHLITATGQRVTLRCSPRSGDLSVYWYQQSLDQGLQFLIQYYNGEERAKGNILERFSAQQFPDLHSELNLSSLELGDSALYFCASSVVPLFEQFFGPGTRLTVL.

J is TRBJ2-5 and V is TRBV5-1; possibly TRBD1 for D (5 bases). Gene TRBJ2-7 matches the end of the DNA better, so the J call may be wrong. The CDR3 is made up of 14 amino acids. Per germline, CDR1 SGHRS and CDR2 YFSETQ. CDR3 in DNA: TGCGCCAGCAGCTTCCGCGCAGGGCAGGACGAGCAGTACTTC. It codes for CASSFRAGQDEQYF.

This rearrangement joins TRBV5-5 to TRBJ2-7; D perhaps matches TRBD2 (6 bases). This CDR3 contains 16 residues. V shed 1 base and J shed 1 base, with 15 bases lying between them. Germline-derived CDR1 and CDR2 are SGHKS and YYEKEE (reference sequence). The CDR3 is CASSLSDWGVSYEQYF. CDR3 nucleotide sequence: TGTGCCAGCAGCTTGAGTGATTGGGGGGTTTCCTACGAGCAGTACTTC.

The genes are TRBV12-3 or TRBV12-4 and TRBJ2-1, with 8 bases aligning to TRBD1. V was clipped by 6 bases and J by 6 bases; unmatched bases: 4. This CDR3 comprises 13 residues. This CDR3 is CASRRTGRNEQFF. DNA of the CDR3: TGTGCCAGCAGGCGGACAGGGCGCAATGAGCAGTTCTTC.

The chain couples TRBV12-3 or TRBV12-4 to TRBJ1-2; D gene uncertain. The CDR3 runs 16 residues. Trimming took 6 bases from V and 0 from J, leaving 17 bases between them. Here the CDR3 DNA reads TGTGCCAGCAGCCCCGGGCGGCGATCCTCTAACTATGGCTACACCTTC. It codes for CASSPGRRSSNYGYTF.

CDR3 loop: CASSLGWDHLSAFF. In nucleotides, the CDR3 is TGTGCCAGCAGCTTAGGATGGGACCACCTTTCGGCTTTCTTT. This chain links TRBV7-8 with TRBJ1-1; D is possibly TRBD1 (5 bases). In germline, CDR1 is SGHVS, CDR2 FQNEAQ. V lost 1 base and J 11 bases, leaving 17 bases between the germline ends. The CDR3 covers 14 residues.

The V and J genes are TRBV28 and TRBJ2-2; 7 nucleotides line up with TRBD2. This CDR3 comprises 13 residues. The ends lost 3 bases at V and 13 bases at J; junction bases unmatched: 8. Per germline, CDR1 MDHEN and CDR2 SYDVKM. The CDR3 region has the DNA TGTGCCAGCAGTTTCCGGGGGGATGAAACGCTGTTTTTT. This sequence encodes CASSFRGDETLFF.

This clonotype was seen only a few times. The chain links TRBV6-5 to TRBJ2-1; D not certain. This CDR3 has 15 amino acids. Germline V CDR1 and CDR2: MNHEY, SVGAGI. V lost 7 bases and J 0 bases, leaving 13 bases between the germline ends. The CDR3 loop is CASTTDRSSYNEQFF. The CDR3 region has the DNA TGTGCCAGCACCACCGACCGAAGCTCCTACAATGAGCAGTTCTTC.

This clonotype was found a few times. The chain has TRBV7-2 and TRBJ2-5; 8 bases are shared with TRBD1. The V and J ends lost 4 bases and 7 bases, in that order; junction bases with no gene match: 8. The CDR3 length is 14 residues. In germline, CDR1 is SGHTA, CDR2 FQGNSA. The CDR3 spells CASSSRQGLGTQYF. Written as DNA, the CDR3 is TGTGCCAGCAGCTCCCGACAGGGGTTAGGGACCCAGTACTTC.

This clonotype was seen more than once but under ten times. The rearrangement links TRBV4-1 to TRBJ2-2; D may be TRBD2 (6 bases). V shed 1 base and J shed 1 base, with 10 bases lying between them. Germline V gives CDR1 MGHRA, CDR2 YSYEKL. This CDR3 spans 16 amino acids. In nucleotides, the CDR3 is TGCGCCAGCAGCCAAGCGCCTAGCGAGAACACCGGGGAGCTGTTTTTT. Translated: CASSQAPSENTGELFF.

This chain joins TRBV7-2 and TRBJ2-3, with 12 bases aligning to TRBD2. The CDR3 covers 15 residues. V shed 5 bases, J shed 4 bases, and the junction held 4 bases outside the gene matches. Per the germline V gene, CDR1 is SGHTA and CDR2 is FQGNSA. The CDR3: CASSRTSGKADTQYF. The CDR3 nucleotides are TGTGCCAGCAGCAGGACTAGCGGGAAGGCAGATACGCAGTATTTT.

The J gene is TRBJ2-4, the V gene TRBV3-1; D perhaps matches TRBD2 (6 bases). The V end was cut by 4 bases, the J end by 1 base, with 11 bases between. This CDR3 region has 15 residues. Germline CDR1 is LGHDT and CDR2 is YNNKEL (reference sequence). In DNA, the CDR3 is TGTGCCAGCAGCCCCGGGGGTATGGCCAAAAACATTCAGTACTTC. It translates to CASSPGGMAKNIQYF. Based on the CDR3 plus reference TRBV3-1 and TRBJ2-4, the full variable domain is DTAVSQTPKYLVTQMGNDKSIKCEQNLGHDTMYWYKQDSKKFLKIMFSYNNKELIINETVPNRFSPKSPDKAHLNLHINSLELGDSAVYFCASSPGGMAKNIQYFGAGTRLSVL.

The sample holds a few counts of this clonotype. This chain joins TRBV12-3 or TRBV12-4 and TRBJ1-4; 9 nucleotides match TRBD1. The V gene end was trimmed by 6 bases and the J gene end by 8 bases; junction bases not matched to a gene: 7. This CDR3 has 14 residues. For the CDR3, the DNA is TGTGCCAGCAGCAAGGGGACAGGGTGGGAAAAACTGTTTTTT. Protein sequence: CASSKGTGWEKLFF.

This clonotype came up a few times. The chain is built from TRBV6-2 or TRBV6-3 and TRBJ2-2; the D is unclear. The CDR3 length is 15 residues. V gave up 3 bases and J gave up 3 bases, with 11 bases separating them. Germline CDR1 MNHEY, CDR2 SVGEGT. The CDR3 spells CASSYESLHTGELFF. CDR3 DNA: TGTGCCAGCAGTTATGAATCCCTACACACCGGGGAGCTGTTTTTT.

The V call is TRBV10-3, the J call TRBJ2-1, with 9 bases matching TRBD1. The end of the DNA fits TRBJ2-7 better, so the J call may be wrong. The germline CDR1 and CDR2 sequences are ENHRY and SYGVKD. The CDR3 runs to 16 residues. This CDR3 is CAISEPPGQGSYEQYF. Written as DNA, the CDR3 is TGTGCCATCAGCGAGCCCCCGGGACAGGGCTCCTACGAGCAGTACTTC.

The chain carries TRBV4-2 and TRBJ2-7, with 9 positions matching TRBD1. Germline V CDR1 and CDR2: LGHNA, YNFKEQ. The junction had 4 bases not matched to a gene; V was cut back by 2 bases and J by 2 bases. This CDR3 spans 15 amino acids. CDR3 nucleotides: TGTGCCAGCAGCCAATCCGGGACAGGGACCTACGAGCAGTACTTC. Protein product: CASSQSGTGTYEQYF.

This clonotype has a handful of counts. The rearrangement uses TRBV7-2 and TRBJ1-1; no reliable D call. The V gene lost 0 bases and the J gene lost 3 bases, with 14 bases spanning the gap. CDR1 and CDR2 from the germline V gene are SGHTA and FQGNSA. The CDR3 runs to 16 residues. Written as DNA, the CDR3 is TGTGCCAGCAGCTTAGCTATGACACTAAGGGACACTGAAGCTTTCTTT. Translation gives CASSLAMTLRDTEAFF.

The chain carries TRBV6-4 and TRBJ1-4; D gene unclear. Trimming left V 5 bases short and J 6 bases short, with 13 bases between. The germline V gene encodes CDR1 MRHNA and CDR2 SNTAGT. CDR3 length: 14 amino acids. For the CDR3, the DNA is TGTGCCAGCAGTCGCCACCCAGGAGATGAAAAACTGTTTTTT. It translates to CASSRHPGDEKLFF.

This clonotype was detected only a few times. In DNA, the CDR3 is TGTGCCAGCAGCACGGATGGCCCTTTAGACGAGCAGTACTTC. This codes for CASSTDGPLDEQYF. The chain joins TRBV7-8 to TRBJ2-7; D is unresolved. CDR3 length: 14 residues. Germline values: CDR1 SGHVS, CDR2 FQNEAQ. With 5 bases removed from V and 5 bases from J, the gap between germline ends came to 16 bases.

Only a few counts were recorded for this clonotype. The genes are TRBV30 and TRBJ1-1, with TRBD1 as a possible D gene (5 bases). CDR1 GTSNPN and CDR2 SVGIG come from the germline V gene (reference sequence). The CDR3 length is 14 residues. V lost 3 bases and J 11 bases, leaving 22 bases between the germline ends. CDR3 sequence (DNA): TGTGCCTGGAGGGGGCAAACAGGATGGTTCAACGCTTTCTTT. Translation: CAWRGQTGWFNAFF.

J is TRBJ1-5 and V is TRBV7-9; D remains ambiguous. From germline, CDR1 is SEHNR and CDR2 FQNEAQ (reference sequence). The ends were cut back, 1 base at V and 5 bases at J, with 3 bases in the middle. The CDR3 is made up of 12 amino acids. The CDR3 region has the DNA TGTGCCAGCAGCTTAGACGATCAGCCCCAGCATTTT. It codes for CASSLDDQPQHF.